This is a list of T cell receptor beta chains from one sample in a study of regulatory dendritic cells for organ transplantation. TCRdb's copy holds only in-frame clones and misses some; the assay was immunoSEQ multiplex PCR. This repertoire shows some 12,000 clones, 74% found once; its top ten account for 0.63%. Which antigens these TCRs recognize remains unknown. The source material was naive CD4+ T cells from blood cultured with regulatory dendritic cells. The source of these receptors is a human donor in good health. The CDR3 runs from the conserved cysteine through the conserved F or W. The D gene is left open where the match is weak. Rows give clone size only sometimes, using once, few, many, or a class for an expanded clone.

J | V | D | size | CDR3 | DNA
TRBJ2-1 | TRBV5-4 | TRBD2 | . | CASSALAGAFSNEQFF | TGTGCCAGCAGCGCACTAGCGGGGGCCTTCTCCAATGAGCAGTTCTTC
TRBJ2-2 | TRBV19 | TRBD1 | . | CASSVDRGAGELFF | TGTGCCAGTAGTGTGGACAGGGGCGCCGGGGAGCTGTTTTTT
TRBJ1-2 | TRBV10-3 | TRBD1 | . | CAISGQGALANYGYTF | TGTGCCATCAGTGGGCAGGGGGCCCTAGCTAACTATGGCTACACCTTC
TRBJ2-3 | TRBV4-1 | TRBD2 | . | CASSLLAGGRTDTQYF | TGCGCCAGCAGCTTACTAGCGGGGGGCCGCACAGATACGCAGTATTTT
TRBJ2-1 | TRBV19 | TRBD2 | . | CASSTSGTSGRGAYNEQFF | TGTGCCAGTAGTACGTCCGGGACTAGCGGGAGGGGGGCCTACAATGAGCAGTTCTTC
TRBJ1-4 | TRBV6-6 | . | . | CASSYVQGSTNEKLFF | TGTGCCAGCAGTTACGTGCAGGGCTCAACTAATGAAAAACTGTTTTTT
TRBJ1-1 | TRBV10-3 | . | . | CATRAPGNTEAFF | TGTGCCACCAGGGCTCCTGGGAACACTGAAGCTTTCTTT
TRBJ2-7 | TRBV7-2 | . | . | CASSPAGFSYEQYF | TGTGCCAGCAGTCCCGCGGGATTCTCCTACGAGCAGTACTTC
TRBJ2-1 | TRBV7-9 | . | once | CASSPQRGGNNEQFF | TGTGCCAGCAGCCCCCAACGAGGAGGGAACAATGAGCAGTTCTTC
TRBJ1-5 | TRBV4-2 | . | few | CASSQDRDYQPQHF | TGTGCCAGCAGCCAAGACAGGGATTATCAGCCCCAGCATTTT
TRBJ2-7 | TRBV7-2 | TRBD2 | . | CASSLGLAGKYEQYF | TGTGCCAGCAGCTTAGGGCTAGCGGGGAAGTACGAGCAGTACTTC
TRBJ2-7 | TRBV2 | TRBD1 | . | CASRDKDRVAAEQYF | TGTGCCAGCAGGGACAAGGACAGGGTTGCTGCCGAGCAGTACTTC
TRBJ2-7 | TRBV19 | TRBD1 | few | CASSSGQGHHEQYF | TGTGCCAGTAGTTCAGGACAGGGCCACCACGAGCAGTACTTC
TRBJ1-2 | TRBV9 | TRBD1 | few | CASSVTGGVNYGYTF | TGTGCCAGCAGCGTAACAGGGGGAGTTAACTATGGCTACACCTTC
TRBJ1-5 | TRBV18 | . | . | CASSPGSNQPQHF | TGTGCCAGCTCACCTGGCAGCAATCAGCCCCAGCATTTT
TRBJ2-1 | TRBV4-1 | . | . | CASSQDNRGSYNEQFF | TGCGCCAGCAGCCAAGATAACCGGGGCTCCTACAATGAGCAGTTCTTC
TRBJ2-7 | TRBV5-1 | TRBD1 | . | CASSPRQGGEQYF | TGCGCCAGCAGCCCAAGACAGGGGGGTGAGCAGTACTTC
TRBJ2-1 | TRBV5-6 | TRBD2 | . | CASSFGLAGYNEQFF | TGTGCCAGCAGCTTTGGGCTAGCGGGGTACAATGAGCAGTTCTTC
TRBJ1-2 | TRBV18 | . | . | CASSPGGLAGGYTF | TGTGCCAGCTCACCAGGAGGCCTGGCGGGTGGCTACACCTTC
TRBJ1-5 | TRBV19 | TRBD1 | once | CASTRDSYSNQPQHF | TGTGCCAGTACCCGGGACAGCTATAGCAATCAGCCCCAGCATTTT
TRBJ2-3 | TRBV4-2 | TRBD2 | . | CASSPLAGGPVDTQYF | TGTGCCAGCAGCCCATTAGCGGGGGGGCCTGTGGATACGCAGTATTTT
TRBJ2-1 | TRBV7-9 | . | . | CASSLEGAGFYNEQFF | TGTGCCAGCAGCTTAGAGGGTGCGGGGTTCTACAATGAGCAGTTCTTC
TRBJ2-3 | TRBV7-2 | TRBD2 | . | CASSLGLAGQDTQYF | TGTGCCAGCAGCTTGGGACTAGCGGGGCAAGATACGCAGTATTTT
TRBJ1-2 | TRBV29-1 | TRBD1 | . | CSVVTGVNYGYTF | TGCAGCGTCGTAACAGGGGTCAACTATGGCTACACCTTC
TRBJ2-5 | TRBV10-2 | . | . | CASRKDGRGQETQYF | TGCGCCAGCAGGAAGGATGGACGGGGGCAAGAGACCCAGTACTTC
TRBJ2-2 | TRBV4-1 | TRBD1 | . | CASSQDRDREGTGELFF | TGCGCCAGCAGCCAAGACCGGGACAGGGAGGGCACCGGGGAGCTGTTTTTT
TRBJ1-1 | TRBV5-1 | . | few | CASSPQGTITEAFF | TGCGCCAGCAGCCCCCAAGGGACAATCACTGAAGCTTTCTTT